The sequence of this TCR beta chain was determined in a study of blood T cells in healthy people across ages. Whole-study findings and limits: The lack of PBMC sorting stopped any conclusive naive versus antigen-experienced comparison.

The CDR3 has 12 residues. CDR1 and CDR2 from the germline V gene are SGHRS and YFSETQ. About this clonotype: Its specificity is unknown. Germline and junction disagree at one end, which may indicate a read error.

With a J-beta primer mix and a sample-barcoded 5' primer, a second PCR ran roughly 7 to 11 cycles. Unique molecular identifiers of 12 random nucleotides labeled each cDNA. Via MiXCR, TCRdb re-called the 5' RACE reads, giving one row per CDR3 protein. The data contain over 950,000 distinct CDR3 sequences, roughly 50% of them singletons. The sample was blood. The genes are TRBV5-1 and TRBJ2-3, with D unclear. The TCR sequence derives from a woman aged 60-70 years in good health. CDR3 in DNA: TGCGCCAGCGGCTTGGTCCCAGATACGCAGTATTTT. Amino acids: CASGLVPDTQYF.